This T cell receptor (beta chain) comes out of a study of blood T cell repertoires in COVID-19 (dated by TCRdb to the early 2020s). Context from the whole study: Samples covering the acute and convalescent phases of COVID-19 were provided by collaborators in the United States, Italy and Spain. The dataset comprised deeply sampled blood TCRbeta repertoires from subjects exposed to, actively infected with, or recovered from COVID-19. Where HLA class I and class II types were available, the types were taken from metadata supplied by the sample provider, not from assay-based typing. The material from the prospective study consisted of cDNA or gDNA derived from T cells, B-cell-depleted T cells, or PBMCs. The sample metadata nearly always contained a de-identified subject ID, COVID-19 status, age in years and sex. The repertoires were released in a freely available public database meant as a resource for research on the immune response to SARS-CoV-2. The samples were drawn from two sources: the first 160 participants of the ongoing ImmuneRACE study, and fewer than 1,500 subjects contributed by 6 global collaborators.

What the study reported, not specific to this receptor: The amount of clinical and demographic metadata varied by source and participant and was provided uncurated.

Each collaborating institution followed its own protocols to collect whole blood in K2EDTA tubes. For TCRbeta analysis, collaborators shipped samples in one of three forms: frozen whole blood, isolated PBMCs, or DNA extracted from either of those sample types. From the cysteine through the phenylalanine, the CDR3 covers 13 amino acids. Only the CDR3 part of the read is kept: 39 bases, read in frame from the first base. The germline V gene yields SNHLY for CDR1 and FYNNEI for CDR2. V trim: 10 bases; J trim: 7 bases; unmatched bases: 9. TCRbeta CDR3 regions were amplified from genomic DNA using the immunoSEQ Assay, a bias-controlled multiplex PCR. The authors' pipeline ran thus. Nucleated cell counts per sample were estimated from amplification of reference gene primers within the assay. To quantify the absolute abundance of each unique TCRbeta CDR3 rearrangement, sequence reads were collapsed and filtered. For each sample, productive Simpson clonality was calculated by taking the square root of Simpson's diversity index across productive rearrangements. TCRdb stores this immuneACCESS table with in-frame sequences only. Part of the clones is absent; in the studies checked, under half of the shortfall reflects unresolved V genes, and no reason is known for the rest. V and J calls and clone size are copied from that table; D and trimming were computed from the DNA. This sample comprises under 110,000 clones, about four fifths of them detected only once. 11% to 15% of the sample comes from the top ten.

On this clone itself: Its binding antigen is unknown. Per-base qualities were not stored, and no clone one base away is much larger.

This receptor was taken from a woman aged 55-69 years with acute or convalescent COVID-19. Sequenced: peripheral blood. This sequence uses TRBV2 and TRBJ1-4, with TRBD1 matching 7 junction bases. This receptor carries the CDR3 CATDRERSEKLFF. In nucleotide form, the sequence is TGTGCCACCGACAGGGAAAGGAGTGAAAAACTGTTTTTT.